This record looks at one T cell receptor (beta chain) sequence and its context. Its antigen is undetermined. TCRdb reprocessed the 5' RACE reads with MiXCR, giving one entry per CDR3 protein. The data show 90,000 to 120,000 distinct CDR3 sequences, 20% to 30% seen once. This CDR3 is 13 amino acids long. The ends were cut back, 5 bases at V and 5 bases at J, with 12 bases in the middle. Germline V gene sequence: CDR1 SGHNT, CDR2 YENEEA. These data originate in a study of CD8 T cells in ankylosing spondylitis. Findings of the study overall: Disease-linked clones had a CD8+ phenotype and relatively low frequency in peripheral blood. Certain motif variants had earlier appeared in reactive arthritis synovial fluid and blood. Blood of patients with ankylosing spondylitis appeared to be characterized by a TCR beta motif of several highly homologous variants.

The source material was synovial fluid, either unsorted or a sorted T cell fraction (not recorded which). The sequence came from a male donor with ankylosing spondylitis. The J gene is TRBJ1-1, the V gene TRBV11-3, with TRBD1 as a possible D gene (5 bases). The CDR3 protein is CASSKKGVTEAFF. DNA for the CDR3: TGTGCCAGCAGCAAAAAAGGGGTTACTGAAGCTTTCTTT.